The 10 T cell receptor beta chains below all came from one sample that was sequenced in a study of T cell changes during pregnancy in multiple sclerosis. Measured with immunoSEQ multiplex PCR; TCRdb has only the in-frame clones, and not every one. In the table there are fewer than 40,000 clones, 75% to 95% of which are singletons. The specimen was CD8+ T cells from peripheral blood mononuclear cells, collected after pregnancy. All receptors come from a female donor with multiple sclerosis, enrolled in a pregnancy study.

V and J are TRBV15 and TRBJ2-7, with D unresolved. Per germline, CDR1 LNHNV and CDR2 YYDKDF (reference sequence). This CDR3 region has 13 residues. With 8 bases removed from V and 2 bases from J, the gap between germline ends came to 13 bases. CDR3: CATSPGMAYEQYF. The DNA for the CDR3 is TGTGCCACCTCCCCAGGTATGGCCTACGAGCAGTACTTC.

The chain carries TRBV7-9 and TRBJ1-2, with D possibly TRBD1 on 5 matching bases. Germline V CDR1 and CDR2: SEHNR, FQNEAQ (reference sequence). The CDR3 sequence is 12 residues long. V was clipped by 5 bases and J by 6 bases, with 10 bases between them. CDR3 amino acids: CASSQDSDGYTF. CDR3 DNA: TGTGCCAGCAGCCAAGACAGTGATGGCTACACCTTC.

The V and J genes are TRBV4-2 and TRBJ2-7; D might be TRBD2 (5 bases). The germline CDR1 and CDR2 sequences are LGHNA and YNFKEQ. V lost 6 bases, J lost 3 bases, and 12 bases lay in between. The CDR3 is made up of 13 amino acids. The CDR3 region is CASSLGISYEQYF. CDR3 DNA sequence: TGTGCCAGCAGTCTCGGGATAAGCTACGAGCAGTACTTC.

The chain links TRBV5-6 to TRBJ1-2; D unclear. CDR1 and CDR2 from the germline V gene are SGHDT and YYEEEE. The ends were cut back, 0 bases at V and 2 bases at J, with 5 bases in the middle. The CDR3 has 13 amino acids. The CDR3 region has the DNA TGTGCCAGCAGCTTGGGGCAGAACTATGGCTACACCTTC. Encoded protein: CASSLGQNYGYTF. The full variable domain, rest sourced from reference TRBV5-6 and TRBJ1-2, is DAGVTQSPTHLIKTRGQQVTLRCSPKSGHDTVSWYQQALGQGPQFIFQYYEEEERQRGNFPDRFSGHQFPNYSSELNVNALLLGDSALYLCASSLGQNYGYTFGSGTRLTVV.

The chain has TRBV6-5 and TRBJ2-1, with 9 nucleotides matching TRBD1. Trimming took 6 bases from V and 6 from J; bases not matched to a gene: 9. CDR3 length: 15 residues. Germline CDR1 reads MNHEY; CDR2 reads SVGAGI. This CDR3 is CASSRGQGSPNEQFF. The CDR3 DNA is TGTGCCAGCAGCCGGGGACAGGGATCCCCCAATGAGCAGTTCTTC.

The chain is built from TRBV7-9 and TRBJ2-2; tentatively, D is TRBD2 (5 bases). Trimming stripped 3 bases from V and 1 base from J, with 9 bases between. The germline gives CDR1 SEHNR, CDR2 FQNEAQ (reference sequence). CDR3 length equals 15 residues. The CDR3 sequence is CASSFMAGNTGELFF. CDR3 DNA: TGTGCCAGCAGCTTTATGGCGGGGAACACCGGGGAGCTGTTTTTT.

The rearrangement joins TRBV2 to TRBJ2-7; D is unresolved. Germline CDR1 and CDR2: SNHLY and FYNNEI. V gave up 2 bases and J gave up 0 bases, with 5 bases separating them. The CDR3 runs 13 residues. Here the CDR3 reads CASSESRSYEQYF. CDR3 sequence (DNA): TGTGCCAGCAGTGAAAGCCGCTCCTACGAGCAGTACTTC. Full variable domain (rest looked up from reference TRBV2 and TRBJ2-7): EPEVTQTPSHQVTQMGQEVILRCVPISNHLYFYWYRQILGQKVEFLVSFYNNEISEKSEIFDDQFSVERPDGSNFTLKIRSTKLEDSAMYFCASSESRSYEQYFGPGTRLTVT.

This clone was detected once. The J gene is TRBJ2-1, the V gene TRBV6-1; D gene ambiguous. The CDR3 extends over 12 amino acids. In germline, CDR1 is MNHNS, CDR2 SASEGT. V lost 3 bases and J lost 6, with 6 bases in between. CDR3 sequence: CASSDWLNEQFF. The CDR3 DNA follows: TGTGCCAGCAGTGACTGGCTCAATGAGCAGTTCTTC.

The CDR3 coding sequence is TGTGCCAGCAGCGACCGGGACTTCTCCTACGAGCAGTACTTC. Translated: CASSDRDFSYEQYF. The rearrangement uses TRBV9 and TRBJ2-7, with a possible D match to TRBD2 (6 bases). CDR3 length equals 14 residues. V was shortened by 3 bases and J by 0 bases, with 10 bases between the two germline ends. Germline V gene data show CDR1 as SGDLS and CDR2 as YYNGEE.

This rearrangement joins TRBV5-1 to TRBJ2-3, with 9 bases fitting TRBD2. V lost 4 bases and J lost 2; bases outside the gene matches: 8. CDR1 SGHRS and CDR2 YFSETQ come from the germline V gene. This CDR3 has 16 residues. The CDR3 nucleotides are TGCGCCAGCAGCGGAAGGAGCGGGGGGTTCACAGATACGCAGTATTTT. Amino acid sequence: CASSGRSGGFTDTQYF.